Detailed here is one T cell receptor beta chain. These data originate in a study of OX40 agonist ivuxolimab in advanced cancers. Study-level background: Patients undergoing dose escalation presented with hepatocellular carcinoma, melanoma, renal cell or head and neck cancer. There were three patients with partial responses, one having hepatocellular carcinoma and two cutaneous melanoma.

Trimming left V 3 bases short and J 11 bases short, with 18 bases between. CDR3 length: 14 amino acids. The germline gives CDR1 SGDLS, CDR2 YYNGEE. Some clones are missing from TCRdb's copy, which holds only in-frame ones; the method was immunoSEQ multiplex PCR. Of 50,000 to 85,000 clones detected, roughly 85% appear once; the ten largest clones hold about 4.1%. The TCR originated in an adult with an advanced solid tumor such as melanoma, head and neck, liver or kidney cancer. This specimen consisted of CD4+ or CD8+ T cells sorted from blood, obtained in a trial of the OX40 agonist ivuxolimab. The V gene is TRBV9, the J gene TRBJ2-1; D is possibly TRBD1 (5 bases). The DNA for the CDR3 is TGTGCCAGCAGCGGGTTGGATGACAGACCAAAGCAGTTCTTC. Amino acids: CASSGLDDRPKQFF. Filled out from reference TRBV9 and TRBJ2-1, the complete variable domain reads DSGVTQTPKHLITATGQRVTLRCSPRSGDLSVYWYQQSLDQGLQFLIQYYNGEERAKGNILERFSAQQFPDLHSELNLSSLELGDSALYFCASSGLDDRPKQFFGPGTRLTVL.